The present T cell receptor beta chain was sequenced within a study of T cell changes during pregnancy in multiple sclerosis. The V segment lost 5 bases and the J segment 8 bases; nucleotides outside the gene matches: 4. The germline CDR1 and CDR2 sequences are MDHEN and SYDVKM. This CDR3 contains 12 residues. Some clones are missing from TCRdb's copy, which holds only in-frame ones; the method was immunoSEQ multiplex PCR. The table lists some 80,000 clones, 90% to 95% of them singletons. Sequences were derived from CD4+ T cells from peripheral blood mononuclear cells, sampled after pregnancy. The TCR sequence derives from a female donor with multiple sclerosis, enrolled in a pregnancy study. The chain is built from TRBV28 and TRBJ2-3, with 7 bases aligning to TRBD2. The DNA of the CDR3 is TGTGCCAGCAGTCCCCGGGGGGTTACGCAGTATTTT. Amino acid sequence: CASSPRGVTQYF.